A selection of T cell receptor beta chains follows, all from one sample in a study of neurological immune-mediated disorders. TCRdb re-derived calls from the 5' RACE reads in MiXCR, one entry per CDR3 protein. Of under 20,000 distinct CDR3 sequences listed, roughly 2.6% are singletons. The material sequenced was PBMCs. The receptor source for this set is a young woman with multiple sclerosis. Both conserved end residues are part of each CDR3. A D gene is named only where the DNA matches it firmly. Only some rows state a clone size, as once, few, many or a class for expanded clones.

len: 12; abundance: many; v_gene: TRBV10-3; d_gene: .; j_gene: TRBJ2-5; CDR3nt: TGTGCCATCAGTGCCAACCAAGAGACCCAGTACTTC; CDR3aa: CAISANQETQYF
len: 14; abundance: many; v_gene: TRBV6-5; d_gene: TRBD2; j_gene: TRBJ2-1; CDR3nt: TGTGCCAGCAGGGGACTAGCGGCTTACAATGAGCAGTTCTTC; CDR3aa: CASRGLAAYNEQFF
len: 15; abundance: many; v_gene: TRBV12-3/TRBV12-4; d_gene: .; j_gene: TRBJ1-2; CDR3nt: TGTGCCAGCAGTTCTCTAGGGGAAACTCACTATGGCTACACCTTC; CDR3aa: CASSSLGETHYGYTF
len: 14; abundance: many; v_gene: TRBV28; d_gene: .; j_gene: TRBJ2-7; CDR3nt: TGTGCCAGCCACACGAGGGACAAAGGATCCGAGCAGTACTTC; CDR3aa: CASHTRDKGSEQYF
len: 13; abundance: many; v_gene: TRBV5-1; d_gene: TRBD2; j_gene: TRBJ2-7; CDR3nt: TGCGCCAGCAGCCCCCGGGGGGCCTACGAGCAGTACTTC; CDR3aa: CASSPRGAYEQYF
len: 13; abundance: few; v_gene: TRBV20-1; d_gene: .; j_gene: TRBJ2-3; CDR3nt: TGCAGTGCCTCAGGACGGAGCACAGATACGCAGTATTTT; CDR3aa: CSASGRSTDTQYF
len: 15; abundance: many; v_gene: TRBV20-1; d_gene: TRBD1; j_gene: TRBJ2-4; CDR3nt: TGCAGTGCTACTGCCCTACAGGGGGCCAAAAACATTCAGTACTTC; CDR3aa: CSATALQGAKNIQYF
len: 15; abundance: few; v_gene: TRBV9; d_gene: TRBD2; j_gene: TRBJ2-5; CDR3nt: TGTGCCAGCAGCGGCGGACTAGCGGGGGGAGAGACCCAGTACTTC; CDR3aa: CASSGGLAGGETQYF
len: 13; abundance: many; v_gene: TRBV20-1; d_gene: .; j_gene: TRBJ1-2; CDR3nt: TGCAGTGCTACCACAGGGAATCACTATGGCTACACCTTC; CDR3aa: CSATTGNHYGYTF
len: 16; abundance: .; v_gene: TRBV15; d_gene: TRBD2; j_gene: TRBJ2-1; CDR3nt: TGTGCCACCAGCAGAACGGGACTAGCGGGAGAAAATGAGCAGTTCTTC; CDR3aa: CATSRTGLAGENEQFF
len: 15; abundance: many; v_gene: TRBV20-1; d_gene: TRBD1; j_gene: TRBJ2-2; CDR3nt: TGCAGTGCTAGAGGCATCAGGGGGCCGGGCGGGGAGCTGTTTTTT; CDR3aa: CSARGIRGPGGELFF
len: 12; abundance: many; v_gene: TRBV9; d_gene: .; j_gene: TRBJ2-7; CDR3nt: TGTGCCAGCAGCGTAGGAGATTACGAGCAGTACTTC; CDR3aa: CASSVGDYEQYF
len: 15; abundance: medium-sized; v_gene: TRBV10-3; d_gene: TRBD1; j_gene: TRBJ2-5; CDR3nt: TGTGCCATCAGTGATGGGGACAGGGGCGGGCAGACCCAGTACTTC; CDR3aa: CAISDGDRGGQTQYF
len: 13; abundance: medium-sized; v_gene: TRBV5-1; d_gene: .; j_gene: TRBJ1-1; CDR3nt: TGCGCCAGCAGCTTGGGAGGGGGCACTGAAGCTTTCTTT; CDR3aa: CASSLGGGTEAFF
len: 15; abundance: many; v_gene: TRBV6-6; d_gene: .; j_gene: TRBJ1-2; CDR3nt: TGTGCCAGCAGAAATAACAGAGGACTTAACTATGGCTACACCTTC; CDR3aa: CASRNNRGLNYGYTF
len: 15; abundance: many; v_gene: TRBV20-1; d_gene: TRBD2; j_gene: TRBJ2-1; CDR3nt: TGCAGTGCTAGGGAAGCGGGAGGGCCTTTCGATGAGCAGTTCTTC; CDR3aa: CSAREAGGPFDEQFF
len: 14; abundance: medium-sized; v_gene: TRBV5-1; d_gene: TRBD1; j_gene: TRBJ1-2; CDR3nt: TGCGCCAGCAGCCACAGGGGTGAATTAGATGGCTACACCTTC; CDR3aa: CASSHRGELDGYTF
len: 11; abundance: few; v_gene: TRBV2; d_gene: .; j_gene: TRBJ2-3; CDR3nt: TGTGCCAGCAGTGAAGCGCGTTTGAACTCTTTT; CDR3aa: CASSEARLNSF
len: 14; abundance: many; v_gene: TRBV7-2; d_gene: .; j_gene: TRBJ1-4; CDR3nt: TGTGCCAGCAGCTTAGGCAGGCTTAATGAAAAACTGTTTTTT; CDR3aa: CASSLGRLNEKLFF
len: 14; abundance: many; v_gene: TRBV10-3; d_gene: .; j_gene: TRBJ1-5; CDR3nt: TGTGCCATCAGTGCGGCAGGGAACAATCAGCCCCAGCATTTT; CDR3aa: CAISAAGNNQPQHF
len: 16; abundance: many; v_gene: TRBV20-1; d_gene: .; j_gene: TRBJ2-7; CDR3nt: TGCAGCGCTAACGTGCGGGGTTTAGTGGTAGGTTACGAGCAGTACTTC; CDR3aa: CSANVRGLVVGYEQYF
len: 14; abundance: many; v_gene: TRBV12-3/TRBV12-4; d_gene: .; j_gene: TRBJ2-3; CDR3nt: TGTGCCAGCAGTTTTCTAGGGTTCACAGATACGCAGTATTTT; CDR3aa: CASSFLGFTDTQYF
len: 15; abundance: medium-sized; v_gene: TRBV3-1; d_gene: .; j_gene: TRBJ2-3; CDR3nt: TGTGCCAGCAGCCTTTTCAGGACGTCCACAGATACGCAGTATTTT; CDR3aa: CASSLFRTSTDTQYF
len: 15; abundance: .; v_gene: TRBV19; d_gene: .; j_gene: TRBJ1-4; CDR3nt: TGTGCCAGTAAAGCACAGGGCCCAACTAATGAAAAACTGTTTTTT; CDR3aa: CASKAQGPTNEKLFF
len: 14; abundance: many; v_gene: TRBV20-1; d_gene: .; j_gene: TRBJ1-1; CDR3nt: TGCAGTGCTACCATTTCAGGTCCCAACACTGAAGCTTTCTTT; CDR3aa: CSATISGPNTEAFF
len: 17; abundance: many; v_gene: TRBV7-7; d_gene: TRBD2; j_gene: TRBJ2-5; CDR3nt: TGTGCTAGCAGCTTAGATCCTAGCGGGATGTGGCGTGAGACCCAGTACTTC; CDR3aa: CASSLDPSGMWRETQYF
len: 13; abundance: many; v_gene: TRBV5-1; d_gene: TRBD1; j_gene: TRBJ2-7; CDR3nt: TGCGCCAGCAGCCCCGGGACAGCCTACGAGCAGTACTTC; CDR3aa: CASSPGTAYEQYF
len: 17; abundance: many; v_gene: TRBV24-1; d_gene: TRBD1; j_gene: TRBJ1-2; CDR3nt: TGTGCCACCAGTGAGGCCGGGACAGGGGGCGTCCCAAGTGGCTACACCTTC; CDR3aa: CATSEAGTGGVPSGYTF
len: 11; abundance: many; v_gene: TRBV20-1; d_gene: .; j_gene: TRBJ2-1; CDR3nt: TGCAGTGCAAAAACACGGACGTCACAGTTCTTC; CDR3aa: CSAKTRTSQFF
len: 19; abundance: many; v_gene: TRBV7-8; d_gene: .; j_gene: TRBJ1-1; CDR3nt: TGTGCCAGCAGCTTAGTTCTGTTTTTGGCAGGCAGTATGAACACTGAAGCTTTCTTT; CDR3aa: CASSLVLFLAGSMNTEAFF
len: 16; abundance: many; v_gene: TRBV7-7; d_gene: .; j_gene: TRBJ2-3; CDR3nt: TGTGCTAGCAGCCTGGCCCCGGGTAGAGGCACAGATACGCAGTATTTT; CDR3aa: CASSLAPGRGTDTQYF
len: 13; abundance: many; v_gene: TRBV7-2; d_gene: .; j_gene: TRBJ1-1; CDR3nt: TGTGCCAGCAGCAATTTTAGGACGGATGAAGCTTTCTTT; CDR3aa: CASSNFRTDEAFF
len: 12; abundance: medium-sized; v_gene: TRBV6-5; d_gene: .; j_gene: TRBJ1-2; CDR3nt: TGTGCCAGCAGTTCTACTAACTATGGCTACACCTTC; CDR3aa: CASSSTNYGYTF
len: 15; abundance: many; v_gene: TRBV5-1; d_gene: .; j_gene: TRBJ1-3; CDR3nt: TGCGCCAGCAGCTTCGACAGAGCCTCTGGAAACACCATATATTTT; CDR3aa: CASSFDRASGNTIYF
len: 16; abundance: many; v_gene: TRBV29-1; d_gene: .; j_gene: TRBJ2-5; CDR3nt: TGCAGCGTTGAAGTCAAGAGGGTATGGTACCAAGAGACCCAGTACTTC; CDR3aa: CSVEVKRVWYQETQYF
len: 15; abundance: many; v_gene: TRBV28; d_gene: TRBD1; j_gene: TRBJ1-4; CDR3nt: TGTGCCAGCAGTCGCGACAGGGCTTATAATGAAAAACTGTTTTTT; CDR3aa: CASSRDRAYNEKLFF
len: 15; abundance: many; v_gene: TRBV20-1; d_gene: TRBD2; j_gene: TRBJ2-1; CDR3nt: TGCAGTGCTAAAGGTGGGACTAGCGGTTACAATGAGCAGTTCTTC; CDR3aa: CSAKGGTSGYNEQFF
len: 14; abundance: .; v_gene: TRBV9; d_gene: TRBD1; j_gene: TRBJ2-7; CDR3nt: TGTGCCAGCAGCGTAGGGGGGACAGGGTTCGAGCAGTACTTC; CDR3aa: CASSVGGTGFEQYF
len: 13; abundance: many; v_gene: TRBV7-8; d_gene: .; j_gene: TRBJ2-5; CDR3nt: TGTGCCAGCAGCTTTTATCGGCAAGAGACCCAGTACTTC; CDR3aa: CASSFYRQETQYF
len: 17; abundance: many; v_gene: TRBV6-5; d_gene: TRBD2; j_gene: TRBJ2-3; CDR3nt: TGTGCCAGCAGCTTTAGCGGGTGGAGTGGTGGGACAGATACGCAGTATTTT; CDR3aa: CASSFSGWSGGTDTQYF
len: 13; abundance: many; v_gene: TRBV20-1; d_gene: TRBD1; j_gene: TRBJ1-2; CDR3nt: TGCAGTGCCCCTCGGACAGGGAGAGGTGGCTACACCTTC; CDR3aa: CSAPRTGRGGYTF
len: 11; abundance: many; v_gene: TRBV28; d_gene: .; j_gene: TRBJ2-3; CDR3nt: TGTGCCAGCAGTCCCCAAAGTACGCAGTATTTT; CDR3aa: CASSPQSTQYF
len: 15; abundance: many; v_gene: TRBV6-5; d_gene: .; j_gene: TRBJ2-1; CDR3nt: TGTGCCAGCAGTCCGAGCGTACACCCGTCACATGAGCAGTTCTTC; CDR3aa: CASSPSVHPSHEQFF
len: 11; abundance: many; v_gene: TRBV28; d_gene: .; j_gene: TRBJ2-3; CDR3nt: TGTGCCAGCAGTTTGGTTGATACGCAGTATTTT; CDR3aa: CASSLVDTQYF
len: 16; abundance: medium-sized; v_gene: TRBV12-3/TRBV12-4; d_gene: .; j_gene: TRBJ1-1; CDR3nt: TGTGCCAGCAGTTCCACGGGAGGACAGTTGAACACTGAAGCTTTCTTT; CDR3aa: CASSSTGGQLNTEAFF
len: 13; abundance: .; v_gene: TRBV10-3; d_gene: .; j_gene: TRBJ2-7; CDR3nt: TGTGCCATCAGTGACGAACGGGGGCGCGAGCAGTACTTC; CDR3aa: CAISDERGREQYF
len: 14; abundance: many; v_gene: TRBV10-3; d_gene: .; j_gene: TRBJ2-5; CDR3nt: TGTGCCACGGCGGAAGGGACGGCCGTTGAGACCCAGTACTTC; CDR3aa: CATAEGTAVETQYF
len: 13; abundance: many; v_gene: TRBV10-3; d_gene: .; j_gene: TRBJ1-6; CDR3nt: TGTGCCATCTCGGGCAGGGAGGATTCACCCCTCAACTTT; CDR3aa: CAISGREDSPLNF
len: 13; abundance: many; v_gene: TRBV20-1; d_gene: .; j_gene: TRBJ1-1; CDR3nt: TGCAGTGCTAGATCTCCTAGGCACACTGAAGCTTTCTTT; CDR3aa: CSARSPRHTEAFF
len: 11; abundance: many; v_gene: TRBV20-1; d_gene: .; j_gene: TRBJ1-4; CDR3nt: TGCAGTGCTAAAGGGCAGGGCAAACTGTTTTTT; CDR3aa: CSAKGQGKLFF
len: 17; abundance: many; v_gene: TRBV5-1; d_gene: .; j_gene: TRBJ2-3; CDR3nt: TGCGCCAGCAGGCAAGCCACTAGGTCCGGCGGCACAGATACGCAGTATTTT; CDR3aa: CASRQATRSGGTDTQYF
len: 12; abundance: many; v_gene: TRBV5-1; d_gene: .; j_gene: TRBJ2-3; CDR3nt: TGCGCCAGCAGCTCTAACACAGATACGCAGTATTTT; CDR3aa: CASSSNTDTQYF
len: 16; abundance: .; v_gene: TRBV20-1; d_gene: .; j_gene: TRBJ2-3; CDR3nt: TGCAGTGCTAGAGGCAGAGGGAGGACAGGCGCAGATACGCAGTATTTT; CDR3aa: CSARGRGRTGADTQYF
len: 15; abundance: medium-sized; v_gene: TRBV12-3/TRBV12-4; d_gene: .; j_gene: TRBJ2-3; CDR3nt: TGTGCCAGCAGTACCCCCGGGGGATCCACAGATACGCAGTATTTT; CDR3aa: CASSTPGGSTDTQYF